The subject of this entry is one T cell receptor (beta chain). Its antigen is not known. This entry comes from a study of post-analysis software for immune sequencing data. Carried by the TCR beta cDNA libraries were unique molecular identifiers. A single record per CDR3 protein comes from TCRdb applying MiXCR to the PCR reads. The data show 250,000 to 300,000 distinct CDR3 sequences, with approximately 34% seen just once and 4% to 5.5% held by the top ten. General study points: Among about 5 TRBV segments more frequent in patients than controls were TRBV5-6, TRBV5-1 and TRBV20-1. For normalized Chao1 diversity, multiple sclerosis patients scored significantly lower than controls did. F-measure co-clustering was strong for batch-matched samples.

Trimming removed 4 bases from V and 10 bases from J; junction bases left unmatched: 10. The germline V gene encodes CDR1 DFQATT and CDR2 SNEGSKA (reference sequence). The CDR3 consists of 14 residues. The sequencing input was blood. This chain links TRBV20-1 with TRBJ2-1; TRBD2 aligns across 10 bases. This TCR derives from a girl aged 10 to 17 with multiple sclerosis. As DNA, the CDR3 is TGCAGTGCTAATCTAGCGGGAGCTTCCGGGGAGCAGTTCTTC. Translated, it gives CSANLAGASGEQFF.